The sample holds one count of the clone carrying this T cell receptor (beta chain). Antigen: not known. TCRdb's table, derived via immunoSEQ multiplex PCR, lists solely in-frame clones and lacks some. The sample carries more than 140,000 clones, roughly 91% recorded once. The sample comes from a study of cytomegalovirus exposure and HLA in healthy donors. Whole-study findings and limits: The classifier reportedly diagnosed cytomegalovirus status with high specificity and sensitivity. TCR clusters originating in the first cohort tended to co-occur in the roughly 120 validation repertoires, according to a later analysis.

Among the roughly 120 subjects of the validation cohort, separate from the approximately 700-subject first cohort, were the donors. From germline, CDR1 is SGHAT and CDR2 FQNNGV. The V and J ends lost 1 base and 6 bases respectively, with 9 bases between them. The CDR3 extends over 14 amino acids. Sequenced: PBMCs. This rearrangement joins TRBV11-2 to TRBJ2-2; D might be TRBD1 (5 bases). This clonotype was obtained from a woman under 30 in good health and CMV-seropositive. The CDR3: CASSLGRAPGELFF. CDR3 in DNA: TGTGCCAGCAGCTTAGGCAGGGCCCCCGGGGAGCTGTTTTTT.